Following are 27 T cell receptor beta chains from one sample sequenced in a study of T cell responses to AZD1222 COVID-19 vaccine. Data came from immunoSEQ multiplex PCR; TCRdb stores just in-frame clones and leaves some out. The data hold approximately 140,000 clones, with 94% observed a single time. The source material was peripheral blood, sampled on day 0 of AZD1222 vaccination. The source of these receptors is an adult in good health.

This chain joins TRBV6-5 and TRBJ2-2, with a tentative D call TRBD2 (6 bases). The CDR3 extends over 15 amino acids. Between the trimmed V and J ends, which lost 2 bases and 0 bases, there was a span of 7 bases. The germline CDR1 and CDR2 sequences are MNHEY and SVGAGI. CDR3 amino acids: CASSYGGTNTGELFF. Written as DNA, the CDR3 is TGTGCCAGCAGTTACGGGGGGACGAACACCGGGGAGCTGTTTTTT.

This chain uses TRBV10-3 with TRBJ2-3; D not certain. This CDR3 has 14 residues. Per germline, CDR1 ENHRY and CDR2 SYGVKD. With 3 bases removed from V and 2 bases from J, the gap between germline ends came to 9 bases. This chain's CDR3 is CAISERQTTDTQYF. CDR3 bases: TGTGCCATCAGTGAAAGACAAACCACAGATACGCAGTATTTT.

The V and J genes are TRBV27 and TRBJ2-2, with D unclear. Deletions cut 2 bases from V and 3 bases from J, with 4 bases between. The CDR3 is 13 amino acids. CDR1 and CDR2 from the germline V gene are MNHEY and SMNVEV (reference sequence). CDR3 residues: CASSLEDTGELFF. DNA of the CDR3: TGTGCCAGCAGTTTAGAGGACACCGGGGAGCTGTTTTTT.

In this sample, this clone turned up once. CDR3 region: CASEGYGGGYTF. The CDR3 DNA sequence: TGTGCCAGCGAGGGATACGGAGGTGGCTACACCTTC. The chain uses TRBV2 and TRBJ1-2, with D unresolved. Trimming shortened V by 8 bases and J by 7 bases, and 14 bases separated the two germline ends. The CDR3 length is 12 residues. Germline CDR1 and CDR2: SNHLY and FYNNEI.

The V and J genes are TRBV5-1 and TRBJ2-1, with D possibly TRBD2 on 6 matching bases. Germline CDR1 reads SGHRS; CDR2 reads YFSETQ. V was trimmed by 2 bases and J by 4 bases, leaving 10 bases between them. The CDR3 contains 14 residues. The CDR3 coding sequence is TGCGCCAGCAGCTTTTCCGGGACTTACAATGAGCAGTTCTTC. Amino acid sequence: CASSFSGTYNEQFF.

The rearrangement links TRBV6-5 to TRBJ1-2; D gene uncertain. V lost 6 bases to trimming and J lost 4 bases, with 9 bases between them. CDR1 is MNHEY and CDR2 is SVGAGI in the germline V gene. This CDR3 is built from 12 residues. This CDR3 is CASRRPGYGYTF. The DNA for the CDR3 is TGTGCCAGCAGGCGTCCGGGCTATGGCTACACCTTC.

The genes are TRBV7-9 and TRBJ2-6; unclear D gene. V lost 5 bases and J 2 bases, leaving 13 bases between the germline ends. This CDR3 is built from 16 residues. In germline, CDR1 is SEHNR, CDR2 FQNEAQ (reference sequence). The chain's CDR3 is CASSPRPSAGANVLTF. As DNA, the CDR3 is TGTGCCAGCAGCCCCCGACCGTCCGCTGGGGCCAACGTCCTGACTTTC.

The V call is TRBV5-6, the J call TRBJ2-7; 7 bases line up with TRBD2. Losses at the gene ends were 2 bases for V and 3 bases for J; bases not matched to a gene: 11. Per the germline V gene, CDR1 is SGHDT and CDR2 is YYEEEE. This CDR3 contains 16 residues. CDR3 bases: TGTGCCAGCAGCTTAGACCCCCCGGGACTAAACTACGAGCAGTACGTC. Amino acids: CASSLDPPGLNYEQYV.

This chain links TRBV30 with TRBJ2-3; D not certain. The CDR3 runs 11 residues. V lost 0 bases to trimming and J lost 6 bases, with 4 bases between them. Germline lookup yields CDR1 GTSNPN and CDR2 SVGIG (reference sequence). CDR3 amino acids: CAWSVTDTQYF. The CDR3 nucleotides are TGTGCCTGGAGTGTAACCGATACGCAGTATTTT. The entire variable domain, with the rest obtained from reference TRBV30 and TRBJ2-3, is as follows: SQTIHQWPATLVQPVGSPLSLECTVEGTSNPNLYWYRQAAGRGLQLLFYSVGIGQISSEVPQNLSASRPQDRQFILSSKKLLLSDSGFYLCAWSVTDTQYFGPGTRLTVL.

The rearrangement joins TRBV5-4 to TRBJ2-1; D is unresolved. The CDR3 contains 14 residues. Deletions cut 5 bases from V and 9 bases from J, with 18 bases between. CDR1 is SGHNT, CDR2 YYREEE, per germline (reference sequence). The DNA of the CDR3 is TGTGCCAGCAGTCGGGTGGGGAATTTGGGTGAGCAGTTCTTC. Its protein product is CASSRVGNLGEQFF. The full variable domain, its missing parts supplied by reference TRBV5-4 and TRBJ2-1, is ETGVTQSPTHLIKTRGQQVTLRCSSQSGHNTVSWYQQALGQGPQFIFQYYREEENGRGNFPPRFSGLQFPNYSSELNVNALELDDSALYLCASSRVGNLGEQFFGPGTRLTVL.

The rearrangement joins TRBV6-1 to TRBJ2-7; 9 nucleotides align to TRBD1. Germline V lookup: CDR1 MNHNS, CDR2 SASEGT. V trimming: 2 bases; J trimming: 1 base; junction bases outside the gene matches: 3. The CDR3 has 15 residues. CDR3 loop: CASSERGTGSYEQYV. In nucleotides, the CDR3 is TGTGCCAGCAGTGAACGGGGGACAGGGTCCTACGAGCAGTACGTC.

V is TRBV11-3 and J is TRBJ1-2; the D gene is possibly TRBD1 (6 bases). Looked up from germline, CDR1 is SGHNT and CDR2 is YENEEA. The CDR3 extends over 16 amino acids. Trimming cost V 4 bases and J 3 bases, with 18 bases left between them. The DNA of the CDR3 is TGTGCCAGCAGCTGGGTACAGGGTAATACCGACTATGGCTACACCTTC. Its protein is CASSWVQGNTDYGYTF.

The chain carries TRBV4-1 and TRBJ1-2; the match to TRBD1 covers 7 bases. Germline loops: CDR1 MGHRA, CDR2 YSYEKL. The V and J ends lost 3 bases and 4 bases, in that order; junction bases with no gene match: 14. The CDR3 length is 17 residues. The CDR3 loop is CASSHWIWTPGGYGYTF. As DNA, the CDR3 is TGCGCCAGCAGCCACTGGATCTGGACCCCAGGGGGCTATGGCTACACCTTC.

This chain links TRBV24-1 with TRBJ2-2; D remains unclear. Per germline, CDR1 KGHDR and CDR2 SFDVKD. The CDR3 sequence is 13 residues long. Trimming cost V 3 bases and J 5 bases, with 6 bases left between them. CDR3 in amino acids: CATSDALTGELFF. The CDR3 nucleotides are TGTGCCACCAGTGATGCCCTTACCGGGGAGCTGTTTTTT.

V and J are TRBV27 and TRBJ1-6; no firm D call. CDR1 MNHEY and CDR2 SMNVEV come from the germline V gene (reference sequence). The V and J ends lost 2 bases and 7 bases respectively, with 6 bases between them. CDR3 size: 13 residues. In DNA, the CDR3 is TGTGCCAGCAGTTTAGAGGAAAATTCACCCCTCCACTTT. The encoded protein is CASSLEENSPLHF.

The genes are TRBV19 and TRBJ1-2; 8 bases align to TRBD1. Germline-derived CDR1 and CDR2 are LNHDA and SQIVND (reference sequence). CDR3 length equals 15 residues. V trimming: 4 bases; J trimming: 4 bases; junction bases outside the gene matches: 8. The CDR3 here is CASSTGTGPFYGYTF. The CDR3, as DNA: TGTGCCAGTAGTACCGGGACAGGACCCTTCTATGGCTACACCTTC.

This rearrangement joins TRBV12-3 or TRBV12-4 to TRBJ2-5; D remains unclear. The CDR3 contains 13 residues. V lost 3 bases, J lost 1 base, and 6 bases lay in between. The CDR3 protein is CASSLNSQETQYF. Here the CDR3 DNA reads TGTGCCAGCAGTTTGAACAGCCAAGAGACCCAGTACTTC.

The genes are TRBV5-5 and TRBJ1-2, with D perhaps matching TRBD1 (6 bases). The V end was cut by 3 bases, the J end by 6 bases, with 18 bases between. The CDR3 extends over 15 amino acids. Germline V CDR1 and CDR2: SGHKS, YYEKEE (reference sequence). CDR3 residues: CASSYRTGTSHGYTF. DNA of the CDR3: TGTGCCAGCAGCTATCGTACCGGGACAAGCCATGGCTACACCTTC.

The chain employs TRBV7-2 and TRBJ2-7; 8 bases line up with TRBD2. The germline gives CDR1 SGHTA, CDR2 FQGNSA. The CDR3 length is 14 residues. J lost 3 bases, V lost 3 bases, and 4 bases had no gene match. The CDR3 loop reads CASSFERGSYEQYV. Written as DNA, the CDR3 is TGTGCCAGCAGCTTCGAGCGGGGGAGCTACGAGCAGTACGTC.

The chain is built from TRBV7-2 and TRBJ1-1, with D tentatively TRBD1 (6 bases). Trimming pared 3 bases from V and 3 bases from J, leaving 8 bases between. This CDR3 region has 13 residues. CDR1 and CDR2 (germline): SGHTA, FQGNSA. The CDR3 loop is CASSLTGYTEAFF. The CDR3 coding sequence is TGTGCCAGCAGCTTGACAGGTTACACTGAAGCTTTCTTT.

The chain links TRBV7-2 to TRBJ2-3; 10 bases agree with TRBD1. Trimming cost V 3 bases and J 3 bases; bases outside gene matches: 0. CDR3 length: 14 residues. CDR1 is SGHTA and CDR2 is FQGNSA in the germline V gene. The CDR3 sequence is CASSLDRGTDTQYF. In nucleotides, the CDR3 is TGTGCCAGCAGCTTGGACAGGGGGACAGATACGCAGTATTTT. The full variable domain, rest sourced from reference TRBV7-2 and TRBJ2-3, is GAGVSQSPSNKVTEKGKDVELRCDPISGHTALYWYRQSLGQGLEFLIYFQGNSAPDKSGLPSDRFSAERTGGSVSTLTIQRTQQEDSAVYLCASSLDRGTDTQYFGPGTRLTVL.

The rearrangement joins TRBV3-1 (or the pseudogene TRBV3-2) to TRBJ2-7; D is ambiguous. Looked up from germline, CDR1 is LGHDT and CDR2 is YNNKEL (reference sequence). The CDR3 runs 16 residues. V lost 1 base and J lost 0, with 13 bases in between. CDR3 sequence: CASSQVVRRISYEQYV. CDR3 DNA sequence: TGTGCCAGCAGCCAAGTGGTCAGGCGAATCTCCTACGAGCAGTACGTC.

The CDR3 region is CASSLGTGNEAFF. CDR3 DNA sequence: TGTGCCAGCAGCTTAGGTACAGGGAATGAAGCTTTCTTT. The genes are TRBV7-9 and TRBJ1-1, with D maybe TRBD1 (6 bases). The germline CDR1 and CDR2 sequences are SEHNR and FQNEAQ (reference sequence). The CDR3 runs to 13 residues. The V end was cut by 1 base, the J end by 7 bases, with 10 bases between.

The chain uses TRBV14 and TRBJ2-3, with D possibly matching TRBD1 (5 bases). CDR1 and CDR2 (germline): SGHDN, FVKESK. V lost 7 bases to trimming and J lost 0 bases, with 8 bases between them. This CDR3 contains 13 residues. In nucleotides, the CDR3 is TGTGCCAGCAACAGACAGAGCACAGATACGCAGTATTTT. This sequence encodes CASNRQSTDTQYF.

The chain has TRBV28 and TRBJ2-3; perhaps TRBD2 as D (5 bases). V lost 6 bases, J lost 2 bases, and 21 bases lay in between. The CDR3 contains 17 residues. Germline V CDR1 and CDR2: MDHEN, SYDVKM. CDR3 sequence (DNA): TGTGCCAGCAGGTTGAAGGGAATCACGGGAATCACAGATACGCAGTATTTT. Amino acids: CASRLKGITGITDTQYF.

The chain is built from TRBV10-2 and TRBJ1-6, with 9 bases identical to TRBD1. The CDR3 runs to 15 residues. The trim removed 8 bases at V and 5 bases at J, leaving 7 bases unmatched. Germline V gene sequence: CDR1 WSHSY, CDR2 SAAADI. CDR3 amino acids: CASCWGQGDNSPLHF. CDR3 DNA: TGCGCCAGCTGCTGGGGACAGGGCGATAATTCACCCCTCCACTTT.

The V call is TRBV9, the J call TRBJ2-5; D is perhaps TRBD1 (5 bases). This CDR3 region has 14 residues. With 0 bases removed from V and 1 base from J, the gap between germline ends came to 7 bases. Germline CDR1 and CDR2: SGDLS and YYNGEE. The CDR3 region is CASSVGDSQETQYF. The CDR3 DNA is TGTGCCAGCAGCGTAGGTGACAGCCAAGAGACCCAGTACTTC.